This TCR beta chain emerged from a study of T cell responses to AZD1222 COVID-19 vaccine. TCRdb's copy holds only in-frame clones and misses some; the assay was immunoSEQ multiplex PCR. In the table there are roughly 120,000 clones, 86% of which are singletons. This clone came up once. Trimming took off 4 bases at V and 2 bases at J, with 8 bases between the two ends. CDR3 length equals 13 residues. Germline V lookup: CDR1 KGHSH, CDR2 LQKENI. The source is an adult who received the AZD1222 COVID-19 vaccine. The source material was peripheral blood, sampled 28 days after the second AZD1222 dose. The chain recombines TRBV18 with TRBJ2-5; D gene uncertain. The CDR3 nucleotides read TGTGCCAGCTCACGACGGAATCAAGAGACCCAGTACTTC. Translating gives CASSRRNQETQYF. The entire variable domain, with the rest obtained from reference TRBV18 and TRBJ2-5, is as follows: NAGVMQNPRHLVRRRGQEARLRCSPMKGHSHVYWYRQLPEEGLKFMVYLQKENIIDESGMPKERFSAEFPKEGPSILRIQQVVRGDSAAYFCASSRRNQETQYFGPGTRLLVL.